The clone carrying this TCR beta chain showed up just a few times. The data were obtained in a study of blood T cell repertoires in COVID-19. Background on the study: Material from acute and convalescent COVID-19 was sourced from the United States, Italy and Spain. T cells, B-cell-depleted T cells, or PBMCs supplied cDNA or gDNA.

In the authors' workflow: How many nucleated cells were present was estimated from reference gene primer amplification. Here immunoSEQ multiplex PCR was the method, and the copy in TCRdb shows in-frame clones only, minus some. V, J and clone size reflect that table, while D and trimming were determined from the DNA. The sample gives approximately 190,000 clones, around 83% of which show up once; around 6.5% is in the top ten. V shed 7 bases and J 5 bases; nucleotides not matched to a gene: 13. CDR1 is SGDLS, CDR2 YYNGEE, per germline. The CDR3 extends over 15 amino acids. The receptor was isolated from a woman in her 40s with acute or convalescent COVID-19. The V gene is TRBV9, the J gene TRBJ2-5; 8 bases match TRBD2. Material: peripheral blood. CDR3 bases: TGTGCCAGCTCGGCTAGCGGGTCCCGGTGGGAGACCCAGTACTTC. This translates into CASSASGSRWETQYF.